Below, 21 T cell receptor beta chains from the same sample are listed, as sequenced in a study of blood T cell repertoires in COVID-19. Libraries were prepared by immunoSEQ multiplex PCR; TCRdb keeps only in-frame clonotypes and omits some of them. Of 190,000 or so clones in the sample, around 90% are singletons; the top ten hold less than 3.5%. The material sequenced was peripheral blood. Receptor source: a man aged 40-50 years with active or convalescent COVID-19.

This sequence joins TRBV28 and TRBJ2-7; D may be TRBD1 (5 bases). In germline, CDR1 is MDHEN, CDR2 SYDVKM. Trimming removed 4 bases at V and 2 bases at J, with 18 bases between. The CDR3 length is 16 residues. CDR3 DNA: TGTGCCAGCAGTTCACCATCTCAGACAGCTGCCTACGAGCAGTACTTC. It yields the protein CASSSPSQTAAYEQYF.

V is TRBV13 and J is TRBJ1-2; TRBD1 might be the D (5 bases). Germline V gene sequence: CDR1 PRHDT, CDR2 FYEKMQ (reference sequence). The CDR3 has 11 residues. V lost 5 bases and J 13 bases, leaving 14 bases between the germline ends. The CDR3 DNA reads TGTGCCAGCAGCCCGGACGGGGGAGTCACCTTC. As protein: CASSPDGGVTF.

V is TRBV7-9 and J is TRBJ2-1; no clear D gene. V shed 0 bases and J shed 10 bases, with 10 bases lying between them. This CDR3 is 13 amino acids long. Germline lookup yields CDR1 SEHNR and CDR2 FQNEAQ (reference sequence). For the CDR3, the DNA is TGTGCCAGCAGCTTAGCTGGCGGTGAGGAGCAGTTCTTC. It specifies CASSLAGGEEQFF.

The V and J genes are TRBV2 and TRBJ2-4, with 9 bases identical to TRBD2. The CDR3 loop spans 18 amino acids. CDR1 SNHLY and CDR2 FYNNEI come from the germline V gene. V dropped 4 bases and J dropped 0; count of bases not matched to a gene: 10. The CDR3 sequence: CASSAAGGALTAKNIQYF. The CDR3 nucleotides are TGTGCCAGCAGTGCGGCGGGGGGGGCACTTACAGCCAAAAACATTCAGTACTTC.

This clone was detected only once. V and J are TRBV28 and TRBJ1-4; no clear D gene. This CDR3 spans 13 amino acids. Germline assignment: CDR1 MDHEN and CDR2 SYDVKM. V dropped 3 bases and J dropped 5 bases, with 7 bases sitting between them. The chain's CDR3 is CASSLASNEKLFF. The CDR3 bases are TGTGCCAGCAGTTTGGCCTCAAATGAAAAACTGTTTTTT.

The CDR3 nucleotides are TGCAGTGCGAGTAGCGGGGGAAGGAGGGCACGCACAGATACGCAGTATTTT. Residues: CSASSGGRRARTDTQYF. The rearrangement links TRBV29-1 to TRBJ2-3, with 9 bases aligning to TRBD2. The CDR3 runs 17 residues. The germline V gene has CDR1 SQVTM and CDR2 ANQGSEA.

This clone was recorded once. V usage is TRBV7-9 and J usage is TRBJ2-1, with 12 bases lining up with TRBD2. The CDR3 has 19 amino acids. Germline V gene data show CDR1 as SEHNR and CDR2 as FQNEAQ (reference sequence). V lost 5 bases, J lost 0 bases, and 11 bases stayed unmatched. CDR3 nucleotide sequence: TGTGCCAGCAGCCCAGCCCCCCGACTAGCGGGGGTCTCCTACAATGAGCAGTTCTTC. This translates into CASSPAPRLAGVSYNEQFF.

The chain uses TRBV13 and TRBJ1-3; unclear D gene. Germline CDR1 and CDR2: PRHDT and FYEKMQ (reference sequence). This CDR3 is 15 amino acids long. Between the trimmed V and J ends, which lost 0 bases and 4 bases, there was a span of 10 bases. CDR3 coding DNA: TGTGCCAGCAGCTTAGGAACTCTAGACGGAAACACCATATATTTT. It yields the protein CASSLGTLDGNTIYF.

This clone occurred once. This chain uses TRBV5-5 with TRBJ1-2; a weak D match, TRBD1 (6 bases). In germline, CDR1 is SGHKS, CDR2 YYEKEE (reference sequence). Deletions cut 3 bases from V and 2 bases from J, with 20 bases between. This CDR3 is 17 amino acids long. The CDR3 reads CASSSTPGQPSNYGYTF. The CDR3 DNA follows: TGTGCCAGCAGCTCAACCCCCGGACAGCCCTCAAACTATGGCTACACCTTC.

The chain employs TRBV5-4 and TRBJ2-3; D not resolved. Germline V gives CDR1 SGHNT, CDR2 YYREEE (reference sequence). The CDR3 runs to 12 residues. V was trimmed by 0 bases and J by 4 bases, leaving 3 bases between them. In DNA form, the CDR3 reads TGTGCCAGCAGCTTGGTCTCAGATACGCAGTATTTT. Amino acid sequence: CASSLVSDTQYF.

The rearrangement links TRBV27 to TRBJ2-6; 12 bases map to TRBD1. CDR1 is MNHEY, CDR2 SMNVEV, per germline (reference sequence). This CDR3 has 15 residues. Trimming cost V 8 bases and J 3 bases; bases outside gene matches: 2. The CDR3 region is CASGTGGFGANVLTF. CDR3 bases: TGTGCCAGCGGGACAGGGGGCTTTGGGGCCAACGTCCTGACTTTC.

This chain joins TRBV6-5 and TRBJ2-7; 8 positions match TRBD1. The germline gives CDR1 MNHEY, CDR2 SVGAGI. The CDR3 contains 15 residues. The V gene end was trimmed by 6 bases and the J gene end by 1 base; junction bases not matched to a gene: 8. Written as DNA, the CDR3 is TGTGCCAGCAGGACGACAGGGGCCGCTTCCTACGAGCAGTACTTC. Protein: CASRTTGAASYEQYF.

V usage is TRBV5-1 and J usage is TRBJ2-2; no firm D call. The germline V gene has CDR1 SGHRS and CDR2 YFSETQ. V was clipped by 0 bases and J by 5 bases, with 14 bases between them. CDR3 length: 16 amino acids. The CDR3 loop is CASSLDADIITGELFF. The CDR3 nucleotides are TGCGCCAGCAGCTTGGATGCGGATATAATAACCGGGGAGCTGTTTTTT. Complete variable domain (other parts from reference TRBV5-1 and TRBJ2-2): KAGVTQTPRYLIKTRGQQVTLSCSPISGHRSVSWYQQTPGQGLQFLFEYFSETQRNKGNFPGRFSGRQFSNSRSEMNVSTLELGDSALYLCASSLDADIITGELFFGEGSRLTVL.

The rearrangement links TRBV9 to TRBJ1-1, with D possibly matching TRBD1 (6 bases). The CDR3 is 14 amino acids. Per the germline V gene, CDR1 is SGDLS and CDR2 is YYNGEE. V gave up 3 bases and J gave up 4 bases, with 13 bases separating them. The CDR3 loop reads CASSALGGGTEAFF. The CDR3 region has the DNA TGTGCCAGCAGCGCCCTGGGAGGGGGCACTGAAGCTTTCTTT.

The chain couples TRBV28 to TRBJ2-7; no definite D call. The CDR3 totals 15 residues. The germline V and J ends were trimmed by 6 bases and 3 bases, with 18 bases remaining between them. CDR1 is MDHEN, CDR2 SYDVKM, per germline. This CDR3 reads CASSLSLPGNYEQYF. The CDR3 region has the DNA TGTGCCAGCAGCCTATCGCTCCCAGGTAACTACGAGCAGTACTTC.

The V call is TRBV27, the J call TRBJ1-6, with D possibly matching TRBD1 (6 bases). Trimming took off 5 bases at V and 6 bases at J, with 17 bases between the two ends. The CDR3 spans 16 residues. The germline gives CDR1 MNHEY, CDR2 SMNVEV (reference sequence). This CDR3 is CASSIAGQKANSPLHF. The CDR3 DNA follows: TGTGCCAGCAGTATCGCCGGACAGAAAGCTAATTCACCCCTCCACTTT.

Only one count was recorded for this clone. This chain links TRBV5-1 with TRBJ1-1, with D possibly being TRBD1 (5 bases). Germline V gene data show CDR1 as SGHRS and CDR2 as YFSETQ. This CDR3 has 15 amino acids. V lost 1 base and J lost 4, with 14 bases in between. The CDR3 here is CASSLIGGRGTEAFF. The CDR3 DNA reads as TGCGCCAGCAGCTTGATCGGGGGAAGGGGCACTGAAGCTTTCTTT.

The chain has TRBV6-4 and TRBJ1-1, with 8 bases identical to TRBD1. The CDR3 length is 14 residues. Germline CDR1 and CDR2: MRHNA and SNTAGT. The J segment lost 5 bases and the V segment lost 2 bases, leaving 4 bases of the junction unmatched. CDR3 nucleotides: TGTGCCAGCAGTGACACCGACAGGGGAACTGAAGCTTTCTTT. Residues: CASSDTDRGTEAFF.

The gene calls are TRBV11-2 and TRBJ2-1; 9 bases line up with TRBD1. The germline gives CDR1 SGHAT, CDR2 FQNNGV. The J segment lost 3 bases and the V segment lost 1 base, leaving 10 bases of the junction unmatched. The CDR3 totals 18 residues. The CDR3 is CASSLATGTGRLYNEQFF. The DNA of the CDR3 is TGTGCCAGCAGCTTAGCCACCGGGACAGGGAGGCTCTACAATGAGCAGTTCTTC.

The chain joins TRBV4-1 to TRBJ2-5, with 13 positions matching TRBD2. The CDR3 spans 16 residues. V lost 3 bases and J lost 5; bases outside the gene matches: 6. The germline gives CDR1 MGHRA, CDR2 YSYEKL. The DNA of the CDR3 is TGCGCCAGCAGCCAGACTAGCGGGGGGTCGCGTGAGACCCAGTACTTC. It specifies CASSQTSGGSRETQYF.

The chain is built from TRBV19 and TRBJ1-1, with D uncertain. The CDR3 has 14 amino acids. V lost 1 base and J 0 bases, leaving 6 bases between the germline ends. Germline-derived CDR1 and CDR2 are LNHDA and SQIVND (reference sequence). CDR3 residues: CASSIGILNTEAFF. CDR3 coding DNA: TGTGCCAGTAGTATAGGTATTTTGAACACTGAAGCTTTCTTT.